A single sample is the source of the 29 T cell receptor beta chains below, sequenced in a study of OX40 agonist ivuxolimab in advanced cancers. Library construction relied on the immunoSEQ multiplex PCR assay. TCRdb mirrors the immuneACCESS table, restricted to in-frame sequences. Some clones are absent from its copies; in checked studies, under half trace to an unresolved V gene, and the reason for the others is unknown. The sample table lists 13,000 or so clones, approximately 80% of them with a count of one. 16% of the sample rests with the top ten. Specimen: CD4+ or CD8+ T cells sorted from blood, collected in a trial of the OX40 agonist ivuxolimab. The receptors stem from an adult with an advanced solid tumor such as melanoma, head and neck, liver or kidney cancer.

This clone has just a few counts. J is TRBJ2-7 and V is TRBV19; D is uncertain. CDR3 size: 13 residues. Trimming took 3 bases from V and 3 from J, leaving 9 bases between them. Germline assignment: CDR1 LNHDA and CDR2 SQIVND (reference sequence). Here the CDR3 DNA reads TGTGCCAGTAGTATGGGGTCTGACTACGAGCAGTACTTC. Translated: CASSMGSDYEQYF.

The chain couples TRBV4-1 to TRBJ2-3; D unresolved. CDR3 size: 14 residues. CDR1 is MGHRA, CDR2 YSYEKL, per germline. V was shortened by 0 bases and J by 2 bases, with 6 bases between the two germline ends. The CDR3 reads CASSQDPDTDTQYF. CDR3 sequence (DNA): TGCGCCAGCAGCCAAGATCCCGACACAGATACGCAGTATTTT.

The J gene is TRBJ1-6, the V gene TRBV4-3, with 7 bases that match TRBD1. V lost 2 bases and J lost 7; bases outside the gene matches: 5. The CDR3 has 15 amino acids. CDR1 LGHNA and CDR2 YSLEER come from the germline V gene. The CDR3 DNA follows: TGCGCCAGCAGCCAATCCCGGGACAGAAATTCACCCCTCCACTTT. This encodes CASSQSRDRNSPLHF.

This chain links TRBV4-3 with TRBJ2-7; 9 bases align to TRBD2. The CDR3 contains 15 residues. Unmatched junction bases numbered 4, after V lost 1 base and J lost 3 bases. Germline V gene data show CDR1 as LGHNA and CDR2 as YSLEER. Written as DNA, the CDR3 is TGCGCCAGCAGCCAAGGGGGTAGCGGGGGCTACGAGCAGTACTTC. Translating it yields CASSQGGSGGYEQYF.

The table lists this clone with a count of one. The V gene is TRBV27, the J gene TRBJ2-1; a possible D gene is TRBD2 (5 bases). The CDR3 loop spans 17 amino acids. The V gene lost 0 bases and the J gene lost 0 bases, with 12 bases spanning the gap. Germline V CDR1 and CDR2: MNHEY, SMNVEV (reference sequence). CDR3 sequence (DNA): TGTGCCAGCAGTTTATCGGGTTCGGGGAGCTCCTACAATGAGCAGTTCTTC. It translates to CASSLSGSGSSYNEQFF.

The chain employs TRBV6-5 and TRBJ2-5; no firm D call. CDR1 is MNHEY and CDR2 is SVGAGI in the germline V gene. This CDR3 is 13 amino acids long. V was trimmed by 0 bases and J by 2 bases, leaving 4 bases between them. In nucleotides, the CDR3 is TGTGCCAGCAGTTACTCAGGGCAAGAGACCCAGTACTTC. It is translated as CASSYSGQETQYF.

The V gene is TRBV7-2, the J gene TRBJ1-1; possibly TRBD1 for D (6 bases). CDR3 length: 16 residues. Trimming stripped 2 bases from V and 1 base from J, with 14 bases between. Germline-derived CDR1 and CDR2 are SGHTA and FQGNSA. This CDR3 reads CASSLLGGFSNTEAFF. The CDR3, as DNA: TGTGCCAGCAGCTTATTAGGGGGGTTCTCGAACACTGAAGCTTTCTTT. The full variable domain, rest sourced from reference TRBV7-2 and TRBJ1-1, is GAGVSQSPSNKVTEKGKDVELRCDPISGHTALYWYRQSLGQGLEFLIYFQGNSAPDKSGLPSDRFSAERTGGSVSTLTIQRTQQEDSAVYLCASSLLGGFSNTEAFFGQGTRLTVV.

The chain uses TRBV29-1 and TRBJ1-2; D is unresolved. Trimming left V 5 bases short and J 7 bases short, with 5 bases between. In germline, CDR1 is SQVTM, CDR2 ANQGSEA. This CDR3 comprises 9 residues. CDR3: CSVPGGYTF. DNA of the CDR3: TGCAGCGTTCCGGGTGGCTACACCTTC.

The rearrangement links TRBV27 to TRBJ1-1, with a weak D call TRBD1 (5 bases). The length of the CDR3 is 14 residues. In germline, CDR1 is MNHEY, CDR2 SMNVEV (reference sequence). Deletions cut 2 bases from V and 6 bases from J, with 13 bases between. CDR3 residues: CASSLAGHTPEAFF. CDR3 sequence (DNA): TGTGCCAGCAGTTTAGCAGGGCATACTCCTGAAGCTTTCTTT.

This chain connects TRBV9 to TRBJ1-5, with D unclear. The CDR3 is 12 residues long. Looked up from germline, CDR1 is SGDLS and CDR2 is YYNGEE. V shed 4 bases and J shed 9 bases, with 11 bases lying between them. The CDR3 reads CASSSNSGPQHF. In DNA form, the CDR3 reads TGTGCCAGCAGCTCAAATTCTGGGCCCCAGCATTTT.

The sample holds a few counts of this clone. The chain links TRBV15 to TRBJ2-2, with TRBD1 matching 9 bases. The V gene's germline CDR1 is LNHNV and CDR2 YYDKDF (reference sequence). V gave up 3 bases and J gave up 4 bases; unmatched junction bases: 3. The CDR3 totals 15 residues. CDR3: CATSRTGGVTGELFF. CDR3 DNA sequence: TGTGCCACCAGCAGGACAGGGGGGGTCACCGGGGAGCTGTTTTTT.

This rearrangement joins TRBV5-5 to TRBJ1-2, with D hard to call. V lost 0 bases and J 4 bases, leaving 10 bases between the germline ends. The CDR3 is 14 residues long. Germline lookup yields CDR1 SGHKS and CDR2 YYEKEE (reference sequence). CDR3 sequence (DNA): TGTGCCAGCAGCTTGGGGGAGGAAGGCTATGGCTACACCTTC. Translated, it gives CASSLGEEGYGYTF.

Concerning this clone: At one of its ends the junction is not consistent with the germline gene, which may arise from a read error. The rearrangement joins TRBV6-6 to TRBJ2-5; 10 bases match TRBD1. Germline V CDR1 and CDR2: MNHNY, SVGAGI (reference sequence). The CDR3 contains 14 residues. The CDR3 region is CARSCGTGEETQYF. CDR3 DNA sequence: TGTGCCAGGAGTTGCGGGACAGGGGAGGAGACCCAGTACTTC.

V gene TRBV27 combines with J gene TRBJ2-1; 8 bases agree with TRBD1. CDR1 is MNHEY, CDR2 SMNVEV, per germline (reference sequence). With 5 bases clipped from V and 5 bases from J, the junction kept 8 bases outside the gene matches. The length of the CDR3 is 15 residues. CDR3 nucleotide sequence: TGTGCCAGCAGTGCCCGGACAGGGTTTGACAATGAGCAGTTCTTC. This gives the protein CASSARTGFDNEQFF.

The DNA of the CDR3 is TGTGCCAGCAGGACAGGGCTTAAATCCTACGAGCAGTACTTC. It yields the protein CASRTGLKSYEQYF. The chain is built from TRBV5-4 and TRBJ2-7, with 7 bases lining up with TRBD1. Per germline, CDR1 SGHNT and CDR2 YYREEE (reference sequence). This CDR3 has 14 residues. J gave up 1 base and V 5 bases, and 6 bases lay outside the gene matches.

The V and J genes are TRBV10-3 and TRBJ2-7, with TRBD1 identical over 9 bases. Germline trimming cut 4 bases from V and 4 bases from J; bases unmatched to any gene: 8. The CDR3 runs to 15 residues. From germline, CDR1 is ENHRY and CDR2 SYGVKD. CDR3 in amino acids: CAISGGGQGGYEQYF. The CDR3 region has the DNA TGTGCCATCAGTGGCGGGGGACAGGGTGGATACGAGCAGTACTTC.

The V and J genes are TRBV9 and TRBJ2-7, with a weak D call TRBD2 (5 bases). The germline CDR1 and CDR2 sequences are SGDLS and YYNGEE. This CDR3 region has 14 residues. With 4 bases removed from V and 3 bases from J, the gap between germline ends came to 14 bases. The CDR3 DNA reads TGTGCCAGCAGCCGAGCGGTAGGTGACTACGAGCAGTACTTC. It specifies CASSRAVGDYEQYF.

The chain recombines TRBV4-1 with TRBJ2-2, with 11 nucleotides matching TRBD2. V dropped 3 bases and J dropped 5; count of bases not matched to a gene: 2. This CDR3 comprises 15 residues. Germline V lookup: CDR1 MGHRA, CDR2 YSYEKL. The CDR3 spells CASSQRLAGTGELFF. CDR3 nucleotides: TGCGCCAGCAGCCAGCGACTAGCGGGGACCGGGGAGCTGTTTTTT.

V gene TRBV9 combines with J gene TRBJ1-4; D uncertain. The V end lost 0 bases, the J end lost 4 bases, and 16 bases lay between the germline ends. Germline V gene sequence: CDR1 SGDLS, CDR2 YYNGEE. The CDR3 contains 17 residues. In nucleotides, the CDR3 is TGTGCCAGCAGCGTAGAAGCGGAGGGATTTAATAATGAAAAACTGTTTTTT. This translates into CASSVEAEGFNNEKLFF. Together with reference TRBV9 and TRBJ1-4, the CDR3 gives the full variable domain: DSGVTQTPKHLITATGQRVTLRCSPRSGDLSVYWYQQSLDQGLQFLIQYYNGEERAKGNILERFSAQQFPDLHSELNLSSLELGDSALYFCASSVEAEGFNNEKLFFGSGTQLSVL.

The DNA of the CDR3 is TGCAGCGTTGAAGACGGTTCCGGTGGCTACACCTTC. Its translation: CSVEDGSGGYTF. This chain connects TRBV29-1 to TRBJ1-2; the D is unclear. Trimming left V 0 bases short and J 7 bases short, with 9 bases between. The CDR3 is 12 residues long. Germline loops: CDR1 SQVTM, CDR2 ANQGSEA.

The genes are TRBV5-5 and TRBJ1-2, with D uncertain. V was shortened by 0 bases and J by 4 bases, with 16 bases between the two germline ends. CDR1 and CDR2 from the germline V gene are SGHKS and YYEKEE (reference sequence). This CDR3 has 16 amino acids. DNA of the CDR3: TGTGCCAGCAGCTTGGACCTTCAAACCGGGAGCTATGGCTACACCTTC. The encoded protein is CASSLDLQTGSYGYTF.

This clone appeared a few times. CDR3 nucleotide sequence: TGTGCCAGCAGCTTAGTCGAGCATGAGCAGTTCTTC. It is translated as CASSLVEHEQFF. This chain uses TRBV7-2 with TRBJ2-1; D not resolved. V was cut by 1 base and J by 8 bases, with 6 bases left in between. The CDR3 loop spans 12 amino acids. Germline V lookup: CDR1 SGHTA, CDR2 FQGNSA. The variable domain in full, completed from reference TRBV7-2 and TRBJ2-1, reads GAGVSQSPSNKVTEKGKDVELRCDPISGHTALYWYRQSLGQGLEFLIYFQGNSAPDKSGLPSDRFSAERTGGSVSTLTIQRTQQEDSAVYLCASSLVEHEQFFGPGTRLTVL.

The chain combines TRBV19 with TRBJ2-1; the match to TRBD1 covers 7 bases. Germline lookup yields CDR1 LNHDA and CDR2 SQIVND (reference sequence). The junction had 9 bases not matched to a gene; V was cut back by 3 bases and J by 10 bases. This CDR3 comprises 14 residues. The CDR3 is CASSIRGPGTEQFF. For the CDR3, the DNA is TGTGCCAGTAGTATTAGGGGGCCAGGGACAGAGCAGTTCTTC.

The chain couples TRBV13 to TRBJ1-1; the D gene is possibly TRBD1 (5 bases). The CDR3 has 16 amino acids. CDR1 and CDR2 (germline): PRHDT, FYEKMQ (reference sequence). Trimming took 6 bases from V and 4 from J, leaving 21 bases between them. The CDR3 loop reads CASRVTGEYGGTEAFF. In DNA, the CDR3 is TGTGCCAGCAGGGTTACGGGGGAATACGGAGGCACTGAAGCTTTCTTT.

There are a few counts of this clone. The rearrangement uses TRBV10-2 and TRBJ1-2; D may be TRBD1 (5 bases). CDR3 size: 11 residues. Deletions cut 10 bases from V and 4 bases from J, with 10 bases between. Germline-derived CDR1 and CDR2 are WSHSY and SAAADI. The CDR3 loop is CATRVPYGYTF. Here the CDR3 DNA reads TGCGCCACCAGGGTCCCCTATGGCTACACCTTC.

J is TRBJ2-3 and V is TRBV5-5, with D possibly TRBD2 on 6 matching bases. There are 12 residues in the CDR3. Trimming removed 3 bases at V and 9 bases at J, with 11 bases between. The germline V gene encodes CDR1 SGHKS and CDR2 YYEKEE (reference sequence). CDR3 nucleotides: TGTGCCAGCAGCTGGGAGGACGAAACGCAGTATTTT. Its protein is CASSWEDETQYF.

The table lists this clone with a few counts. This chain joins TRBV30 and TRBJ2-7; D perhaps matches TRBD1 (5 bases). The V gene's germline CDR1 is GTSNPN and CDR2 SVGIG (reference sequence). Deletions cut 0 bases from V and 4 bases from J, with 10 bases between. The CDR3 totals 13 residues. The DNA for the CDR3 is TGTGCCTGGAGTGTACAGGTCGGTTACGAGCAGTACTTC. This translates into CAWSVQVGYEQYF.

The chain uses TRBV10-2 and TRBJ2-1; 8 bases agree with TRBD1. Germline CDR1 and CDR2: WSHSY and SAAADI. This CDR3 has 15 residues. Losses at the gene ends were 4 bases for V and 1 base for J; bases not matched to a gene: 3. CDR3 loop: CASSGRQGSYNEQFF. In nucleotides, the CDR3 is TGCGCCAGCAGTGGAAGACAGGGGTCCTACAATGAGCAGTTCTTC.

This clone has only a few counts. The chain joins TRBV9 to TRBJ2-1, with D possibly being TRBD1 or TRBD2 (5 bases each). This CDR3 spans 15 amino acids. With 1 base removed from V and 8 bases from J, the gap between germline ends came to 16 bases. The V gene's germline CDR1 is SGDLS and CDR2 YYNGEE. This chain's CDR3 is CASSVYGAMADEQFF. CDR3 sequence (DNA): TGTGCCAGCAGCGTATACGGGGCCATGGCCGATGAGCAGTTCTTC.